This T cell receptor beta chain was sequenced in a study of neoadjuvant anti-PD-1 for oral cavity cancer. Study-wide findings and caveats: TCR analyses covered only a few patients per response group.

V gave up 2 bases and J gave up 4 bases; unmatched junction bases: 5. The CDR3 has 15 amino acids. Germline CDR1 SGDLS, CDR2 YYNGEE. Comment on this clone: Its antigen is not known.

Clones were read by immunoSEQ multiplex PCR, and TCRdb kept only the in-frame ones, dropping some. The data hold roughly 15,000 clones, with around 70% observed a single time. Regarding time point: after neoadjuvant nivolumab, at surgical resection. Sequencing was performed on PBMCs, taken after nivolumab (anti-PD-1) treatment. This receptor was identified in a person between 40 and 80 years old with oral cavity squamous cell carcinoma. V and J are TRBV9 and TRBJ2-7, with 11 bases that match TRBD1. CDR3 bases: TGTGCCAGCAGCGTTGGACAGGGGGCAAAGTACGAGCAGTACTTC. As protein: CASSVGQGAKYEQYF.